These 23 T cell receptor beta chains originate from one sample sequenced in a study of cytomegalovirus exposure and HLA in healthy donors. The PCR ran on 60 Vbeta and 13 Jbeta primers. Profiling relied on immunoSEQ multiplex PCR, and the TCRdb table lists in-frame clones only, not all of them. This sample has some 170,000 clones; 75% to 85% occur once, and the top ten carry under 2%. Sequencing input: PBMCs. Source of these receptors: a young woman in good health and CMV-seronegative.

The rearrangement links TRBV25-1 to TRBJ2-7, with a tentative D call TRBD2 (5 bases). CDR3 length: 15 amino acids. Germline CDR1 reads MGHDK; CDR2 reads SYGVNS. The V gene lost 3 bases and the J gene lost 5 bases, with 17 bases spanning the gap. CDR3 in DNA: TGTGCCAGCAGTGATAAGTCGGGATGGGTGAACGAGCAGTACTTC. This sequence encodes CASSDKSGWVNEQYF.

The J gene is TRBJ2-7, the V gene TRBV7-9; D perhaps matches TRBD1 (5 bases). V was clipped by 2 bases and J by 1 base, with 12 bases between them. CDR3 length: 15 residues. Looked up from germline, CDR1 is SEHNR and CDR2 is FQNEAQ (reference sequence). This CDR3 is CASSLMVTESYEQYF. DNA of the CDR3: TGTGCCAGCAGCTTAATGGTGACAGAGTCCTACGAGCAGTACTTC.

The chain recombines TRBV6-1 with TRBJ2-2, with 7 bases that match TRBD2. CDR1 and CDR2 from the germline V gene are MNHNS and SASEGT. J was trimmed by 1 base and V by 6 bases; bases with no gene match: 5. The length of the CDR3 is 15 residues. CDR3 bases: TGTGCCAGCAGATTAGCGGGTCAGAACACCGGGGAGCTGTTTTTT. It encodes CASRLAGQNTGELFF.

The chain has TRBV7-3 and TRBJ1-1; tentatively, D is TRBD1 (6 bases). Germline CDR1 and CDR2: SGHTA and FQGTGA. With 0 bases removed from V and 8 bases from J, the gap between germline ends came to 13 bases. The CDR3 runs 14 residues. CDR3 DNA sequence: TGTGCCAGCAGCTTAACGGGGGCCACAGGGGAAGCTTTCTTT. This translates into CASSLTGATGEAFF.

The CDR3 region is CASSSQDMAGSPLHF. In nucleotides, the CDR3 is TGTGCCAGCAGCTCTCAAGACATGGCAGGGTCCCCCCTCCACTTT. The chain recombines TRBV7-6 with TRBJ1-6, with D tentatively TRBD1 (5 bases). V was trimmed by 4 bases and J by 13 bases, leaving 20 bases between them. Germline assignment: CDR1 SGHVS and CDR2 FNYEAQ. This CDR3 is 15 amino acids long.

The gene calls are TRBV5-8 and TRBJ2-3; weak D call: TRBD1 (6 bases). Trimming took off 0 bases at V and 2 bases at J, with 7 bases between the two ends. From germline, CDR1 is SGHTS and CDR2 YDEGEE. CDR3 size: 14 residues. CDR3 loop: CASSLGQVTDTQYF. CDR3 bases: TGTGCCAGCAGCTTGGGACAGGTCACAGATACGCAGTATTTT.

The chain is built from TRBV6-5 and TRBJ1-1; the D gene is possibly TRBD1 (5 bases). V gave up 6 bases and J gave up 0 bases, with 11 bases separating them. CDR3 length equals 14 residues. Germline V gives CDR1 MNHEY, CDR2 SVGAGI. The CDR3 here is CASRRGGVNTEAFF. In nucleotides, the CDR3 is TGTGCCAGCAGACGGGGGGGGGTGAACACTGAAGCTTTCTTT.

The J gene is TRBJ1-4, the V gene TRBV5-5; D gene ambiguous. This CDR3 spans 14 amino acids. V lost 1 base, J lost 5 bases, and 9 bases lay in between. Germline CDR1 is SGHKS and CDR2 is YYEKEE (reference sequence). The CDR3 reads CASSLHRVNEKLFF. In DNA, the CDR3 is TGTGCCAGCAGCTTGCACCGGGTGAATGAAAAACTGTTTTTT. Full variable domain (missing parts from reference TRBV5-5 and TRBJ1-4): DAGVTQSPTHLIKTRGQQVTLRCSPISGHKSVSWYQQVLGQGPQFIFQYYEKEERGRGNFPDRFSARQFPNYSSELNVNALLLGDSALYLCASSLHRVNEKLFFGSGTQLSVL.

This clone has just a few counts. This chain links TRBV18 with TRBJ2-7; D remains unclear. Between the trimmed V and J ends, which lost 0 bases and 6 bases, there was a span of 9 bases. CDR1 and CDR2 from the germline V gene are KGHSH and LQKENI. This CDR3 has 13 residues. CDR3 sequence (DNA): TGTGCCAGCTCACCACCTCAGGCTCGCGAGCAGTACTTC. Amino acid sequence: CASSPPQAREQYF.

The V and J genes are TRBV10-3 and TRBJ2-7; TRBD2 matches at 11 bases. The junction had 11 bases not matched to a gene; V was cut back by 2 bases and J by 8 bases. Germline lookup yields CDR1 ENHRY and CDR2 SYGVKD. CDR3 length equals 16 residues. For the CDR3, the DNA is TGTGCCATCAGTGAGCCCTCCGGGACTAGCGGTACGCAGCAGTACTTC. It specifies CAISEPSGTSGTQQYF.

The chain employs TRBV5-4 and TRBJ2-2; 10 bases agree with TRBD1. Germline lookup yields CDR1 SGHNT and CDR2 YYREEE (reference sequence). The length of the CDR3 is 19 residues. The junction had 10 bases not matched to a gene; V was cut back by 2 bases and J by 0 bases. CDR3 in DNA: TGTGCCAGCAGCTTCTATATCCCGGGACAGGGGTCGAACACCGGGGAGCTGTTTTTT. Protein product: CASSFYIPGQGSNTGELFF.

The chain is built from TRBV6-6 and TRBJ2-7, with D possibly being TRBD2 (5 bases). Trimming stripped 2 bases from V and 8 bases from J, with 7 bases between. Germline V lookup: CDR1 MNHNY, CDR2 SVGAGI (reference sequence). This CDR3 has 11 amino acids. The CDR3 spells CASSYEGQQYF. In nucleotides, the CDR3 is TGTGCCAGCAGTTACGAGGGTCAGCAGTACTTC.

V usage is TRBV4-1 and J usage is TRBJ1-2; 10 bases fit TRBD1. After removal of 3 bases from V and 8 bases from J, the junction contained 12 bases not matched to a gene. CDR3 length: 16 residues. CDR1 MGHRA and CDR2 YSYEKL come from the germline V gene. CDR3 DNA sequence: TGCGCCAGCAGCCAGGGACAGGGGCCGCACCTTGAGGGCTACACCTTC. This codes for CASSQGQGPHLEGYTF.

The chain carries TRBV9 and TRBJ1-2; 8 bases line up with TRBD1. The length of the CDR3 is 15 residues. With 0 bases clipped from V and 3 bases from J, the junction kept 4 bases outside the gene matches. CDR1 and CDR2 from the germline V gene are SGDLS and YYNGEE. The CDR3 protein is CASSVGVTGDYGYTF. CDR3 sequence (DNA): TGTGCCAGCAGCGTAGGGGTGACAGGGGACTATGGCTACACCTTC.

The chain carries TRBV5-1 and TRBJ2-1; 8 positions agree with TRBD1. This CDR3 has 16 amino acids. The ends lost 3 bases at V and 6 bases at J; junction bases unmatched: 11. Germline CDR1 and CDR2: SGHRS and YFSETQ. DNA for the CDR3: TGCGCCAGCAGCTCAGGAACAGGGGGGAAGGGCAATGAGCAGTTCTTC. Translated: CASSSGTGGKGNEQFF.

This chain connects TRBV6-5 to TRBJ1-5; a possible D gene is TRBD1 (6 bases). CDR3 length: 14 amino acids. Germline CDR1 reads MNHEY; CDR2 reads SVGAGI. The ends were cut back, 0 bases at V and 8 bases at J, with 11 bases in the middle. CDR3: CASSYSWKGEPQHF. Written as DNA, the CDR3 is TGTGCCAGCAGTTACTCTTGGAAGGGGGAGCCCCAGCATTTT.

This chain links TRBV7-3 with TRBJ2-3; TRBD2 matches 11 bases. The CDR3 spans 20 residues. Germline assignment: CDR1 SGHTA and CDR2 FQGTGA. Trimming removed 3 bases from V and 2 bases from J; junction bases left unmatched: 16. CDR3 sequence (DNA): TGTGCCAGCAGCTTGTTAGCGGGAGGGGGGGGCCCCCTGAACACAGATACGCAGTATTTT. This sequence encodes CASSLLAGGGGPLNTDTQYF.

The chain uses TRBV27 and TRBJ2-3, with a possible D match to TRBD2 (5 bases). The germline V gene has CDR1 MNHEY and CDR2 SMNVEV (reference sequence). The CDR3 is 14 amino acids. V lost 3 bases and J lost 4, with 11 bases in between. In DNA, the CDR3 is TGTGCCAGCAGTTTTGGAGAGAGGGCAGATACGCAGTATTTT. Amino acids: CASSFGERADTQYF.

The chain recombines TRBV2 with TRBJ2-5, with 8 bases fitting TRBD1. The V gene's germline CDR1 is SNHLY and CDR2 FYNNEI. Trimming removed 1 base from V and 13 bases from J; junction bases left unmatched: 2. The CDR3 extends over 11 amino acids. The DNA for the CDR3 is TGTGCCAGCAGTGAAGGGGACAGGACGTACTTC. It codes for CASSEGDRTYF.

The rearrangement uses TRBV4-1 and TRBJ2-2, with 9 nucleotides matching TRBD1. CDR1 is MGHRA, CDR2 YSYEKL, per germline. Losses at the gene ends were 3 bases for V and 1 base for J; bases not matched to a gene: 12. The CDR3 has 19 residues. The CDR3 is CASSQASPGQGLNTGELFF. DNA of the CDR3: TGCGCCAGCAGCCAGGCCTCTCCGGGACAGGGTTTGAACACCGGGGAGCTGTTTTTT.

The V call is TRBV5-1, the J call TRBJ1-1, with D perhaps matching TRBD1 (5 bases). The CDR3 runs to 15 residues. From germline, CDR1 is SGHRS and CDR2 YFSETQ. V was clipped by 5 bases and J by 3 bases, with 17 bases between them. Here the CDR3 reads CASRFSRDSDTEAFF. The DNA for the CDR3 is TGCGCCAGCAGATTCTCACGGGACTCTGACACTGAAGCTTTCTTT.

There are a few counts of this clone. The CDR3 is CASSRDPLNTEAFF. CDR3 DNA: TGTGCCAGCAGCCGAGATCCTTTGAACACTGAAGCTTTCTTT. The chain carries TRBV6-5 and TRBJ1-1; D is ambiguous. The CDR3 length is 14 residues. The germline V gene encodes CDR1 MNHEY and CDR2 SVGAGI. Trimming stripped 6 bases from V and 0 bases from J, with 11 bases between.

This chain connects TRBV7-2 to TRBJ2-5; possible D gene TRBD2, 6 bases. The CDR3 runs to 15 residues. Germline V CDR1 and CDR2: SGHTA, FQGNSA. Between the trimmed V and J ends, which lost 0 bases and 5 bases, there was a span of 13 bases. The DNA of the CDR3 is TGTGCCAGCAGCTTAGCCTCGGGGGAGCGGGAGACCCAGTACTTC. Translated: CASSLASGERETQYF.